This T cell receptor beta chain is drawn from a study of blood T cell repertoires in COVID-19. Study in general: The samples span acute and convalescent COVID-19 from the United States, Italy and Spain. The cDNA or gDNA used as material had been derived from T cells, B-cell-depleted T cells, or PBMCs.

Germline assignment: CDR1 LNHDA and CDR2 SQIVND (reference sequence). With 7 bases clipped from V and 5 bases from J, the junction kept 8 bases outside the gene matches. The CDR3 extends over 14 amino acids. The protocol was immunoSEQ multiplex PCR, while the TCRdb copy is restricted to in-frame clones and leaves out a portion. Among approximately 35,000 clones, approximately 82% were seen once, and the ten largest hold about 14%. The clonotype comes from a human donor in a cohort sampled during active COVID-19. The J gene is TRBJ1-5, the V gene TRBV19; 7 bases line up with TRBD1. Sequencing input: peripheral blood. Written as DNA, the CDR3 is TGTGCCAGTAATCTACAGGGGTCCTATCAGCCCCAGCATTTT. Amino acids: CASNLQGSYQPQHF.